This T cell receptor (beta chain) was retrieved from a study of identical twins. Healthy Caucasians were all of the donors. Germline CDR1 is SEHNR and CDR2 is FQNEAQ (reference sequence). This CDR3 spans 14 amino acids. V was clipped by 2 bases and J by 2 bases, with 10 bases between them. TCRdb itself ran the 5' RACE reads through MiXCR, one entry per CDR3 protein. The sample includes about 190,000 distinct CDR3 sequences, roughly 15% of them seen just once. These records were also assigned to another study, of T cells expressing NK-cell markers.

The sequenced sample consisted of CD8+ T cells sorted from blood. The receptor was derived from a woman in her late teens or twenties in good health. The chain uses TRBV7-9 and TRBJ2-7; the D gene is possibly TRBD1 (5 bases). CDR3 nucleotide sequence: TGTGCCAGCAGCTTATCAGGGCTGCCCTACGAGCAGTACTTC. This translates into CASSLSGLPYEQYF.